This entry concerns a single T cell receptor (beta chain). The target antigen is unknown. These data originate in a study of cytomegalovirus exposure and HLA in healthy donors. The PCR contained 60 Vbeta and 13 Jbeta primers. Profiled with immunoSEQ multiplex PCR; TCRdb holds only in-frame clones, not every one. The repertoire holds roughly 190,000 clones, with under 80% as singletons. Germline V lookup: CDR1 MDHEN, CDR2 SYDVKM. The CDR3 has 15 amino acids. V lost 6 bases and J lost 3, with 17 bases in between. Study conclusions and caveats: Later work showed greater clonal expansion in HLA-associated TCR beta chains than in equally common others. Links to common viral pathogens appeared, in a later analysis, for several of the most significant clusters. Versus the approximately 720-donor mean, an Asian-associated ancestry cluster reportedly showed fewer N-insertions in a later analysis.

What was sequenced was PBMCs. The genes are TRBV28 and TRBJ1-2, with D perhaps matching TRBD1 (6 bases). The sequence was obtained from a man aged 25-45 years in good health and CMV-seropositive. The CDR3 sequence: CASSLGGGGDYGYTF. The CDR3 DNA follows: TGTGCCAGCAGCCTGGGGGGAGGGGGGGACTATGGCTACACCTTC.